This TCR beta chain was documented in a study of T cells in Graves' hyperthyroidism and ophthalmopathy. Amplification of TCR beta CDR3 regions used RNA as the template. The TCR CDR3 was amplified in a first-round RT-PCR using the HTBI primer set. TCRdb redid the calling of the multiplex PCR reads with MiXCR, one entry per CDR3 protein. The sample yields around 520,000 distinct CDR3 sequences, about 14% seen once. Germline V CDR1 and CDR2: SGHTA, FQGNSA. The CDR3 loop spans 14 amino acids. The V and J ends lost 1 base and 8 bases, in that order; junction bases with no gene match: 7. In its sample, this clonotype was seen many times. The definition of stable Graves' hyperthyroidism was no ophthalmopathy progression within 18 months.

The source material was blood. The chain has TRBV7-2 and TRBJ1-2; 7 nucleotides agree with TRBD1. The receptor was isolated from a woman aged 35 to 49 with Graves' hyperthyroidism. Here the CDR3 reads CASSLEGGIAGYTF. Written as DNA, the CDR3 is TGTGCCAGCAGCTTAGAAGGGGGCATTGCGGGCTACACCTTC. Complete variable domain (other parts from reference TRBV7-2 and TRBJ1-2): GAGVSQSPSNKVTEKGKDVELRCDPISGHTALYWYRQSLGQGLEFLIYFQGNSAPDKSGLPSDRFSAERTGGSVSTLTIQRTQQEDSAVYLCASSLEGGIAGYTFGSGTRLTVV.